The rows below give T cell receptor beta chains drawn from one sample of a study of blood T cell repertoires in COVID-19. The table came from immunoSEQ multiplex PCR; TCRdb's copy has only in-frame clones and leaves some out. Of 260,000 or so clones listed, about 87% are singletons. Material: peripheral blood. The receptors originated from a human donor in a cohort sampled during active COVID-19. The conserved cysteine and the conserved F or W are not part of the CDR3 here. Fields, in order: D gene, V gene, J gene, CDR3 protein. The D gene is left open where the match is weak.

>TRBD2|TRBV18|TRBJ2-5
ASSPLTSGGPGGETQY
>TRBD1|TRBV27|TRBJ1-6
ASSFRGLSPLH
>NA|TRBV5-1|TRBJ2-7
ASSLDGAAIYEQY
>NA|TRBV10-2|TRBJ1-2
ASSDGGGGYT
>TRBD1|TRBV28|TRBJ1-6
ASISPGTGNSPLH
>TRBD2|TRBV19|TRBJ2-1
ASMSGGGVNEQF
>TRBD1|TRBV18|TRBJ1-2
ASSTSGQDGYT
>NA|TRBV6-5|TRBJ1-4
ASSYLAGLNEKLF
>TRBD1|TRBV28|TRBJ2-4
ASSLTGAPNIQY
>NA|TRBV5-6|TRBJ2-5
ASSRGSETQY
>TRBD1|TRBV19|TRBJ1-2
ASSHRGDYGYT
>NA|TRBV3-1/TRBV3-2|TRBJ1-3
ASSPLSGRTGNTIY
>NA|TRBV5-1|TRBJ2-1
ASSPTGVRASYNEQF
>NA|TRBV18|TRBJ1-2
ASSPGEAGYT
>NA|TRBV27|TRBJ1-3
ASSPYLGMPGNTIY
>NA|TRBV3-1/TRBV3-2|TRBJ2-7
ASSQDGWREQY
>NA|TRBV3-1/TRBV3-2|TRBJ2-6
ASSQDPGSAGANVLT
>NA|TRBV12-3/TRBV12-4|TRBJ2-5
ASSPDYQETQY
>TRBD2|TRBV9|TRBJ2-3
ASSVAGGSWDTQY
>TRBD1|TRBV5-1|TRBJ2-1
ASSSTGGSSDEQF
>NA|TRBV5-1|TRBJ1-3
ASSLDGGRSSGNTIY
>TRBD1|TRBV7-9|TRBJ1-2
ASSTTGGAGYT
>TRBD1|TRBV10-3|TRBJ2-5
AISVGTGGAFSETQY
>NA|TRBV3-1/TRBV3-2|TRBJ2-5
ASSRGYREGETQY
>NA|TRBV4-3|TRBJ2-7
ASSQFLSYEQY
>NA|TRBV5-6|TRBJ2-7
ASSLRRSQTYEQY
>TRBD2|TRBV24-1|TRBJ2-5
ATSDVTSGDQETQY